Listed below are T cell receptor beta chains from one sample, sequenced in a study of shared clonotypes between healthy human individuals. Some clones are missing from TCRdb's copy, which holds only in-frame ones; the method was immunoSEQ multiplex PCR. The sample consists of around 1.1 million clones, approximately 80% of them appearing once. The sample consisted of memory CD4+ T cells from PBMCs. These receptors were collected from a man aged 18 to 30 in good health. Some clones in this sample may be carry-over from other donors' samples. CDR3s include the opening cysteine and the closing phenylalanine or tryptophan. Fields, in order: CDR3 length, J gene, V gene, CDR3 protein.

>14|TRBJ1-1|TRBV6-5
CASGRPERGLEAFF
>16|TRBJ2-1|TRBV4-3
CASSLGVRAENNEQFF
>15|TRBJ2-7|TRBV28
CASSFHQGGFNEQYF
>14|TRBJ2-7|TRBV7-2
CASSLAGTEDEQYF
>15|TRBJ1-4|TRBV2
CASIPPSGSRRKLFF
>14|TRBJ2-5|TRBV27
CASSLRAAGETQYF
>16|TRBJ1-4|TRBV30
CAWSVTIRRFNEKLFF
>13|TRBJ2-3|TRBV19
CASRMEFTDTQYF
>17|TRBJ2-7|TRBV5-1
CASSLKAGAGLSYEQYF
>13|TRBJ2-3|TRBV27
CASSRLGSDTQYF
>15|TRBJ1-1|TRBV5-1
CASSWDGDGNTEAFF
>14|TRBJ2-2|TRBV7-9
CASSLRGLTGELFF
>13|TRBJ1-2|TRBV7-9
CASSLGSHYGYTF
>18|TRBJ2-1|TRBV7-9
CASSGRLAGDKSYNEQFF
>16|TRBJ2-1|TRBV19
CASSGLTAYSYNEQFF
>16|TRBJ1-4|TRBV11-2
CASSLLGGATNEKLFF
>18|TRBJ1-5|TRBV4-2
CASSQDRQGSTSNQPQHF
>14|TRBJ2-3|TRBV2
CASSELTSTDTQYF
>13|TRBJ2-3|TRBV9
CASSLRLGGTQYF
>16|TRBJ1-2|TRBV4-2
CASSQDSGDPLYGYTF
>15|-|TRBV5-1
CASSQGPTGFYEQYF
>16|TRBJ2-3|TRBV30
CAWSNPGSGSPDTQYF
>13|TRBJ1-2|TRBV5-6
CASSSRGAAGYTF
>15|TRBJ2-5|TRBV28
CASSSPWASGETQYF
>13|TRBJ1-1|TRBV19
CASSIRRGTEAFF
>15|TRBJ1-1|TRBV5-1
CASSPEGRQNTEAFF
>14|TRBJ2-3|TRBV29-1
CSVVSSGRGDTQYF
>14|TRBJ2-7|TRBV5-6
CASSHSGGTYEQYF
>13|TRBJ1-1|TRBV10-3
CAISVTGNTEAFF
>12|TRBJ2-5|TRBV7-2
CASSITQETQYF
>15|TRBJ2-6|TRBV7-8
CASRRDLSGANVLTF
>14|TRBJ1-1|TRBV2
CASGDRVRDTEAFF
>15|TRBJ1-4|TRBV5-1
CASSSLGSSGEKLFF
>14|TRBJ1-2|TRBV4-1
CASSRNPAIYGYTF
>14|TRBJ1-2|TRBV2
CASSEGPTAYGYTF
>15|TRBJ1-5|TRBV30
CAWSEGTVKHQPQHF
>13|TRBJ2-5|TRBV19
CASREAYQETQYF
>10|TRBJ1-2|TRBV20-1
CSARKDGYTF
>15|TRBJ1-2|TRBV5-1
CASSPSPIEGYGYTF
>16|TRBJ2-3|TRBV9
CASSVSGWESTDTQYF
>15|TRBJ1-2|TRBV4-3
CASSQDVRAEDGYTF
>15|TRBJ2-1|TRBV28
CASSLDEGVYNEQFF
>16|TRBJ2-7|TRBV7-6
CASSLGPPGGIHEQYF
>15|TRBJ2-1|TRBV6-6
CASSYSPLATGEQFF
>15|TRBJ2-7|TRBV9
CASSVETGEAYEQYF
>11|TRBJ2-7|TRBV20-1
CSASGTLEQYF
>13|TRBJ2-1|TRBV11-2
CASSLDRNNEQFF
>14|TRBJ1-5|TRBV2
CASSGQLGNQPQHF
>12|TRBJ1-3|TRBV29-1
CSVEASANTIYF
>15|TRBJ2-7|TRBV2
CASSDGQGDSYEQYF
>19|TRBJ1-1|TRBV5-1
CASSLAGQGLSQLNTEAFF
>13|TRBJ1-1|TRBV7-6
CASSLQGNSEAFF
>15|TRBJ2-5|TRBV5-8
CASSRGSSGAETQYF
>14|TRBJ2-3|TRBV6-1
CASILYRSADTQYF
>14|TRBJ2-2|TRBV4-2
CASRGAGVSGELFF
>19|TRBJ2-7|TRBV6-1
CASSEVGGLAGGRKVEQYF
>14|TRBJ1-1|TRBV9
CASSANTARTEAFF
>13|TRBJ2-7|TRBV30
CAWSQPGLYEQYF
>11|TRBJ2-3|TRBV5-1
CASSLRDTQYF
>15|TRBJ1-1|TRBV5-6
CASSLGGNGNTEAFF